The next 20 T cell receptor beta chains were all read from a single sample in a study of cytomegalovirus exposure and HLA in healthy donors. Sequencing used immunoSEQ multiplex PCR; TCRdb keeps in-frame clones, though not all of them. Of roughly 280,000 clones detected, 86% appear once; the ten largest clones hold roughly 1%. Sequences were obtained from PBMCs. The source is a young woman in good health and CMV-seronegative.

The CDR3 region is CASSLVGEQETQYF. The DNA for the CDR3 is TGCGCCAGCAGCTTGGTCGGGGAGCAAGAGACCCAGTACTTC. The chain is built from TRBV5-1 and TRBJ2-5; a weak D match, TRBD2 (5 bases). Germline-derived CDR1 and CDR2 are SGHRS and YFSETQ. Trimming shortened V by 0 bases and J by 2 bases, and 8 bases separated the two germline ends. CDR3 length equals 14 residues.

The chain is built from TRBV27 and TRBJ2-1; the match to TRBD2 covers 13 bases. The germline V gene has CDR1 MNHEY and CDR2 SMNVEV (reference sequence). This CDR3 contains 17 residues. The J segment lost 3 bases and the V segment lost 5 bases, leaving 7 bases of the junction unmatched. This chain's CDR3 is CASSEGLAGRFYNEQFF. The CDR3, as DNA: TGTGCCAGCAGTGAGGGACTAGCGGGGCGCTTCTACAATGAGCAGTTCTTC.

This chain links TRBV27 with TRBJ2-4, with a tentative D call TRBD1 (6 bases). The germline V gene encodes CDR1 MNHEY and CDR2 SMNVEV (reference sequence). Between the trimmed V and J ends, which lost 3 bases and 4 bases, there was a span of 13 bases. The CDR3 has 15 residues. This chain's CDR3 is CASSFTQGPKNIQYF. The CDR3 DNA is TGTGCCAGCAGTTTTACACAGGGACCTAAAAACATTCAGTACTTC.

The chain is built from TRBV5-6 and TRBJ2-7; possible D gene TRBD1, 6 bases. The CDR3 is 14 residues long. Germline V gives CDR1 SGHDT, CDR2 YYEEEE. Trimming removed 3 bases from V and 5 bases from J, with 15 bases in between. The CDR3 here is CASSYKRTGNEQYF. The CDR3 DNA reads TGTGCCAGCAGCTACAAGAGAACAGGGAACGAGCAGTACTTC.

The rearrangement uses TRBV6-4 and TRBJ2-5; possible D gene TRBD1, 6 bases. The V gene lost 2 bases and the J gene lost 7 bases, with 11 bases spanning the gap. The CDR3 runs to 13 residues. Germline V gives CDR1 MRHNA, CDR2 SNTAGT. The CDR3 protein is CASSDLEGGTQYF. In nucleotides, the CDR3 is TGTGCCAGCAGTGACCTCGAAGGGGGGACCCAGTACTTC.

With regard to this clone: The junction shows a germline mismatch at one end, possibly a read error. The chain links TRBV7-7 to TRBJ2-5; D possibly corresponds to TRBD1 (5 bases). The CDR3 length is 14 residues. CDR1 and CDR2 from the germline V gene are SSHAT and FNYEAQ (reference sequence). This chain's CDR3 is CASSLGAGQETQYF. In DNA, the CDR3 is TGTGCTAGCAGCTTAGGGGCAGGCCAAGAGACCCAGTACTTC.

This clone was observed a handful of times. CDR3 amino acids: CASNGLYTF. The CDR3 DNA sequence: TGTGCCAGCAACGGACTCTACACCTTC. This chain uses TRBV7-2 with TRBJ1-2; D unresolved. Trimming took off 7 bases at V and 10 bases at J, with 7 bases between the two ends. CDR1 and CDR2 (germline): SGHTA, FQGNSA. The CDR3 is made up of 9 amino acids.

V and J are TRBV5-1 and TRBJ2-7; TRBD2 might be the D (6 bases). CDR1 and CDR2 (germline): SGHRS, YFSETQ. V lost 3 bases to trimming and J lost 2 bases, with 15 bases between them. There are 15 residues in the CDR3. CDR3 sequence: CASSSGGTGTYEQYF. In DNA, the CDR3 is TGCGCCAGCAGCTCTGGGGGGACGGGAACCTACGAGCAGTACTTC. Complete variable domain (other parts from reference TRBV5-1 and TRBJ2-7): KAGVTQTPRYLIKTRGQQVTLSCSPISGHRSVSWYQQTPGQGLQFLFEYFSETQRNKGNFPGRFSGRQFSNSRSEMNVSTLELGDSALYLCASSSGGTGTYEQYFGPGTRLTVT.

This chain joins TRBV28 and TRBJ1-1, with 9 bases lining up with TRBD1. The length of the CDR3 is 14 residues. Germline CDR1 and CDR2: MDHEN and SYDVKM. V shed 2 bases and J 3 bases; nucleotides not matched to a gene: 1. The CDR3 sequence is CASSLDRGYTEAFF. The CDR3 DNA reads TGTGCCAGCAGTTTAGACAGGGGGTACACTGAAGCTTTCTTT.

This clone appeared once. The chain carries TRBV7-8 and TRBJ1-4; 9 nucleotides align to TRBD1. The V gene end was trimmed by 4 bases and the J gene end by 11 bases; junction bases not matched to a gene: 11. This CDR3 is built from 15 residues. Germline V gene sequence: CDR1 SGHVS, CDR2 FQNEAQ. The CDR3 DNA follows: TGTGCCAGCAGCTCCCAAGCCGGGACAGGGCCCAAACTGTTTTTT. This sequence encodes CASSSQAGTGPKLFF.

The chain joins TRBV5-1 to TRBJ2-1; 8 bases map to TRBD2. With 0 bases clipped from V and 6 bases from J, the junction kept 11 bases outside the gene matches. CDR1 SGHRS and CDR2 YFSETQ come from the germline V gene. The CDR3 runs 17 residues. CDR3 region: CASSLDGGGPFSNEQFF. CDR3 sequence (DNA): TGCGCCAGCAGCTTGGATGGCGGGGGGCCTTTTAGCAATGAGCAGTTCTTC.

V usage is TRBV27 and J usage is TRBJ1-4; D gene uncertain. Germline loops: CDR1 MNHEY, CDR2 SMNVEV (reference sequence). The CDR3 length is 14 residues. The germline V and J ends were trimmed by 5 bases and 4 bases, with 11 bases remaining between them. The CDR3 bases are TGTGCCAGCAGTAGCGCCGGGTTTAATGAAAAACTGTTTTTT. Protein: CASSSAGFNEKLFF.

The rearrangement links TRBV7-9 to TRBJ1-1; TRBD1 agrees at 7 bases. The V and J ends lost 3 bases and 11 bases, in that order; junction bases with no gene match: 12. CDR3 size: 14 residues. The germline V gene has CDR1 SEHNR and CDR2 FQNEAQ (reference sequence). The CDR3 spells CASSLSEKGGRAFF. DNA for the CDR3: TGTGCCAGCAGCTTGTCGGAGAAAGGGGGCAGGGCTTTCTTT.

The rearrangement uses TRBV6-6 and TRBJ2-3, with 10 bases that match TRBD1. The V and J ends lost 2 bases and 2 bases, in that order; junction bases with no gene match: 1. Germline CDR1 reads MNHNY; CDR2 reads SVGAGI (reference sequence). This CDR3 has 15 residues. The CDR3 DNA reads TGTGCCAGCAGTTACGGGACAGGGGACACAGATACGCAGTATTTT. Residues: CASSYGTGDTDTQYF.

The V gene is TRBV10-2, the J gene TRBJ1-5, with 9 positions matching TRBD1. The germline gives CDR1 WSHSY, CDR2 SAAADI. The CDR3 consists of 12 residues. CDR3 nucleotide sequence: TGCTCGGTGGGACAGGGTGATCAGCCCCAGCATTTT. Residues: CSVGQGDQPQHF.

This clone came up a few times. J is TRBJ1-2 and V is TRBV2; D perhaps matches TRBD1 (6 bases). The length of the CDR3 is 13 residues. Trimming stripped 8 bases from V and 7 bases from J, with 17 bases between. Germline assignment: CDR1 SNHLY and CDR2 FYNNEI. The DNA for the CDR3 is TGTGCCAGCGCTGGGCGGACAGCCCCTGGCTACACCTTC. It encodes CASAGRTAPGYTF.

V and J are TRBV30 and TRBJ1-4; D possibly corresponds to TRBD1 (6 bases). In germline, CDR1 is GTSNPN, CDR2 SVGIG (reference sequence). The CDR3 runs 14 residues. Between the trimmed V and J ends, which lost 4 bases and 8 bases, there was a span of 17 bases. In DNA, the CDR3 is TGTGCCTGGACCGGAACAGGGCCGGGGGAAAAACTGTTTTTT. This encodes CAWTGTGPGEKLFF.

This clone is a singleton in its sample. The gene calls are TRBV11-3 and TRBJ2-7; a possible D gene is TRBD2 (5 bases). V lost 1 base, J lost 6 bases, and 13 bases lay in between. The CDR3 is made up of 14 amino acids. The germline CDR1 and CDR2 sequences are SGHNT and YENEEA. The CDR3: CASSLVRDPREQYF. The CDR3 coding sequence is TGTGCCAGCAGCTTAGTCCGGGATCCCCGCGAGCAGTACTTC.

The chain combines TRBV7-3 with TRBJ2-3; D not certain. Trimming cost V 2 bases and J 5 bases, with 5 bases left between them. Germline V lookup: CDR1 SGHTA, CDR2 FQGTGA. The CDR3 contains 12 residues. DNA for the CDR3: TGTGCCAGCAGCTTATCGGGAGATACGCAGTATTTT. The encoded protein is CASSLSGDTQYF.

V and J are TRBV19 and TRBJ2-1, with 10 bases identical to TRBD2. CDR3 length equals 15 residues. The V segment lost 7 bases and the J segment 6 bases; nucleotides outside the gene matches: 9. CDR1 and CDR2 (germline): LNHDA, SQIVND (reference sequence). The CDR3, as DNA: TGTGCCAGTATTGCTAGCGGGAGAGGTGCCAATGAGCAGTTCTTC. Its translation is CASIASGRGANEQFF.